The sequence of this T cell receptor beta chain was determined in a study of cytotoxic CD8 clonotypes in ibrutinib-treated CLL. As for the study in general: Partial responders around 25, complete 2; some 12 progressed and around 15 stayed in remission by median 68 months.

Study outcomes and limitations: Increased clonality at ibrutinib response gave way to a return toward baseline at progression.

The CDR3 is made up of 15 amino acids. Germline V gives CDR1 SGDLS, CDR2 YYNGEE. V was pared by 5 bases and J by 2 bases, with 15 bases between. Comment on this clone: The antigen is undetermined.

Clones were read by immunoSEQ multiplex PCR, and TCRdb kept only the in-frame ones, dropping some. Found here are 97,000 or so clones, 78% of them singletons; the top ten hold 32%. The chain employs TRBV9 and TRBJ2-3; TRBD2 might be the D (6 bases). Sequenced here: PBMCs, sampled after 12 months of ibrutinib treatment. The clonotype comes from a human donor with chronic lymphocytic leukemia. CDR3 sequence (DNA): TGTGCCAGCAGGCCTTGGGGACTTCCCACAGATACGCAGTATTTT. Protein product: CASRPWGLPTDTQYF.